This entry concerns a single T cell receptor beta chain. The antigen is not known. This CDR3 spans 14 amino acids. Germline V lookup: CDR1 SGHNT, CDR2 YYREEE (reference sequence). V dropped 5 bases and J dropped 5; count of bases not matched to a gene: 9. This specimen belongs to a study of vaccination effects on CD4 cells after COVID-19. Study-level background: Relative to the second dose, post-vaccine samples were obtained a median of 72 days later. General study results and limits: By a late point after vaccination, infection- and vaccine-induced clones had shrunk markedly through clonal contraction.

This table comes from immunoSEQ multiplex PCR, and its TCRdb copy is limited to in-frame clones, with some not included. The sample records more than 60,000 clones, around 70% being singletons. After roughly 11 days in culture, the CD4+ T cells were isolated. All participants had two doses of either the BNT162b2 or mRNA-1273 vaccine. IL-2 medium took the place of half the medium on both days 3 and 7. Sequencing was performed on CD4+ T cells from PBMCs cultured without peptide, taken after COVID-19 vaccination. The chain has TRBV5-4 and TRBJ1-2; 7 nucleotides align to TRBD1. The receptor was derived from a human donor who received a COVID-19 vaccine. This CDR3 reads CASRLLGGGYGYTF. CDR3 nucleotides: TGTGCCAGCAGACTATTAGGGGGCGGGTATGGCTACACCTTC.